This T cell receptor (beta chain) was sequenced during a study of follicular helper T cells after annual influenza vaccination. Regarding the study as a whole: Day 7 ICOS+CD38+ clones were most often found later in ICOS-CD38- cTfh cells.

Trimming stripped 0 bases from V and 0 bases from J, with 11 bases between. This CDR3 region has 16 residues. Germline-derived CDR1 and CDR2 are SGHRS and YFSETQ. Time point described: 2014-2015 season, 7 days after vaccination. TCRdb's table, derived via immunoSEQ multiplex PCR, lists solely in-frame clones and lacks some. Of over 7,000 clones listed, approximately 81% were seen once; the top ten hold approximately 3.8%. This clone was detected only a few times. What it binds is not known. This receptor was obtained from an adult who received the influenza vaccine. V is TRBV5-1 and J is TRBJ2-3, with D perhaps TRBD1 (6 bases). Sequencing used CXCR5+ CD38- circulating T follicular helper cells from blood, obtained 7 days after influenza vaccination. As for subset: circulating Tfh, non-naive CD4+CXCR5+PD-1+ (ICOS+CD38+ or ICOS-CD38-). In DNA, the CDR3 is TGCGCCAGCAGCTTGGGGGGAAGGGGGAGCACAGATACGCAGTATTTT. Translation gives CASSLGGRGSTDTQYF. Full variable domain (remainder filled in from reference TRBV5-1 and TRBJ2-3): KAGVTQTPRYLIKTRGQQVTLSCSPISGHRSVSWYQQTPGQGLQFLFEYFSETQRNKGNFPGRFSGRQFSNSRSEMNVSTLELGDSALYLCASSLGGRGSTDTQYFGPGTRLTVL.